Presented here are 31 T cell receptor beta chains from one specimen sequenced in a study of blood T cells in healthy people across ages. With a J-beta primer mix and a sample-barcoded 5' primer, a second PCR ran roughly 6 to 11 cycles. TCRdb independently ran MiXCR on the 5' RACE reads; one entry per CDR3 protein. The table records around 1,800,000 distinct CDR3 sequences, 35% to 50% of them present only once. The sample was blood. The receptors derive from a human donor in good health.

This chain connects TRBV12-3 or TRBV12-4 to TRBJ2-3; D is unclear. The CDR3 runs to 14 residues. Between the trimmed V and J ends, which lost 1 base and 15 bases, there was a span of 20 bases. The CDR3 region has the DNA TGTGCCAGCAGTTTAGTCAGGAGAACAGATACGGAATATTTT. Its protein product is CASSLVRRTDTEYF.

This clonotype was detected a few times. The gene calls are TRBV7-9 and TRBJ2-4; 11 bases agree with TRBD1. The CDR3 has 18 residues. In germline, CDR1 is SEHNR, CDR2 FQNEAQ (reference sequence). V was clipped by 2 bases and J by 13 bases; unmatched bases: 19. The DNA for the CDR3 is TGTGCCAGCAGCTTAAGAACCCCTTTTCGGGACAGGGGGATAGAGCAGTACTTC. Amino acids: CASSLRTPFRDRGIEQYF.

Points on this clonotype: It is unclear where the CDR3 begins or ends on the DNA, so no DNA is shown, and the CDR3 is as TCRdb lists it. CDR3 protein: CASGWGTGATPEEKRFF. This rearrangement joins TRBV12-5 to TRBJ1-4; TRBD1, the table's D call, was not compared with the DNA. Germline V CDR1 and CDR2: LGHNT, FRNRAP. The CDR3 contains 17 residues when both ends are counted.

The chain is built from TRBV4-1 and TRBJ1-4; maybe TRBD1 (5 bases). Trimming stripped 2 bases from V and 7 bases from J, with 17 bases between. This CDR3 is 16 amino acids long. From germline, CDR1 is MGHRA and CDR2 YSYEKL. The CDR3 loop is CASSQTPTAVGEKLFF. CDR3 coding DNA: TGCGCCAGCAGCCAAACGCCGACAGCCGTAGGTGAAAAACTGTTTTTT.

This clonotype came up a few times. The chain combines TRBV7-3 with TRBJ2-7; 8 bases align to TRBD2. The junction had 3 bases not matched to a gene; V was cut back by 5 bases and J by 0 bases. Germline lookup yields CDR1 SGHTA and CDR2 FQGTGA. This CDR3 is 14 amino acids long. The DNA for the CDR3 is TGTGCCAGCAGCGATAGCGGGGCCTCCTACGAGCAGTACTTC. The encoded protein is CASSDSGASYEQYF.

V gene TRBV20-1 combines with J gene TRBJ2-1; maybe TRBD2 (5 bases). The CDR3 contains 11 residues. With 5 bases removed from V and 8 bases from J, the gap between germline ends came to 10 bases. Germline V CDR1 and CDR2: DFQATT, SNEGSKA (reference sequence). CDR3 loop: CSAREFHEQFF. Here the CDR3 DNA reads TGCAGTGCTCGGGAATTCCATGAGCAGTTCTTC.

This chain connects TRBV20-1 to TRBJ2-3; perhaps TRBD1 as D (6 bases). CDR1 and CDR2 (germline): DFQATT, SNEGSKA (reference sequence). This CDR3 is built from 14 residues. Trimming took off 1 base at V and 5 bases at J, with 13 bases between the two ends. The CDR3 is CSARVPVGGDTQYF. DNA for the CDR3: TGCAGTGCTAGAGTTCCAGTAGGGGGAGATACGCAGTATTTT.

This clonotype was seen ten or more times. The J gene is TRBJ2-4, the V gene TRBV28, with TRBD1 matching 10 bases. The J call may be mistaken, given a closer DNA end match to TRBJ2-7. The CDR3 runs to 14 residues. Germline CDR1 reads MDHEN; CDR2 reads SYDVKM. The CDR3 reads CASSSGTGVHEQYF. In DNA, the CDR3 is TGTGCCAGCAGTTCCGGGACAGGGGTCCACGAGCAGTACTTC.

This clonotype occurred a few times. V gene TRBV13 combines with J gene TRBJ2-3, with unresolved D. V dropped 2 bases and J dropped 1 base, with 7 bases sitting between them. CDR1 and CDR2 from the germline V gene are PRHDT and FYEKMQ (reference sequence). The CDR3 has 14 amino acids. The CDR3 DNA reads TGTGCCAGCAGCTTATGGGCAGGCACAGATACGCAGTATTTT. Translation: CASSLWAGTDTQYF.

There are a few counts of this clonotype. This chain connects TRBV5-6 to TRBJ1-2, with 9 bases aligning to TRBD1. The V gene's germline CDR1 is SGHDT and CDR2 YYEEEE. The V segment lost 4 bases and the J segment 7 bases; nucleotides outside the gene matches: 5. The CDR3 contains 13 residues. CDR3: CASSIGTGFGYTF. Written as DNA, the CDR3 is TGTGCCAGCAGCATAGGGACAGGGTTTGGCTACACCTTC. The full variable domain, in which reference TRBV5-6 and TRBJ1-2 provide the parts outside the CDR3, is DAGVTQSPTHLIKTRGQQVTLRCSPKSGHDTVSWYQQALGQGPQFIFQYYEEEERQRGNFPDRFSGHQFPNYSSELNVNALLLGDSALYLCASSIGTGFGYTFGSGTRLTVV.

This CDR3 is CASKEDRVNYNEQFF. Here the CDR3 DNA reads TGTGCCAGCAAAGAGGACAGGGTCAACTACAATGAGCAGTTCTTC. The chain recombines TRBV28 with TRBJ2-1, with 8 bases lining up with TRBD1. Germline loops: CDR1 MDHEN, CDR2 SYDVKM. J was trimmed by 3 bases and V by 7 bases; bases with no gene match: 8. The CDR3 is 15 residues long.

This clonotype was recorded a few times. This chain connects TRBV18 to TRBJ2-1; the match to TRBD2 covers 12 bases. Per germline, CDR1 KGHSH and CDR2 LQKENI. J gave up 8 bases and V 2 bases, and 4 bases lay outside the gene matches. CDR3 length: 15 residues. The chain's CDR3 is CASSPSSGGVDEQFF. The CDR3 DNA sequence: TGTGCCAGCTCACCATCTAGCGGGGGGGTGGATGAGCAGTTCTTC.

The chain recombines TRBV7-9 with TRBJ2-3; D is unclear. V lost 5 bases, J lost 0 bases, and 6 bases lay in between. The germline V gene has CDR1 SEHNR and CDR2 FQNEAQ (reference sequence). The CDR3 runs to 13 residues. The CDR3 sequence is CASSQISTDTQYF. The CDR3 coding sequence is TGTGCCAGCAGCCAAATTAGCACAGATACGCAGTATTTT.

V is TRBV27 and J is TRBJ1-3; 9 nucleotides align to TRBD1. J gave up 4 bases and V 4 bases, and 5 bases lay outside the gene matches. The CDR3 extends over 15 amino acids. CDR1 and CDR2 (germline): MNHEY, SMNVEV (reference sequence). CDR3 bases: TGTGCCAGCAGTTCTTACAGGGGGCCGGGAAACACCATATATTTT. As protein: CASSSYRGPGNTIYF.

This clonotype was counted only a few times. The chain joins TRBV29-1 to TRBJ2-3, with 10 bases fitting TRBD2. CDR1 and CDR2 from the germline V gene are SQVTM and ANQGSEA. CDR3 size: 15 residues. Trimming took 4 bases from V and 2 from J; bases not matched to a gene: 6. The CDR3 spells CSVGLSGGHTDTQYF. CDR3 sequence (DNA): TGCAGCGTTGGGCTTAGCGGGGGGCACACAGATACGCAGTATTTT.

This rearrangement joins TRBV20-1 to TRBJ2-5, with TRBD1 matching over 8 bases. There are 15 residues in the CDR3. The germline V gene encodes CDR1 DFQATT and CDR2 SNEGSKA (reference sequence). With V trimmed by 0 bases and J by 2 bases, 5 bases remained unmatched. CDR3 residues: CSARDQDREQETQYF. The CDR3 DNA is TGCAGTGCTAGAGACCAGGACAGGGAACAAGAGACCCAGTACTTC.

In the case of this clonotype: The junction departs from the called germline gene at one end, perhaps through a read error. The rearrangement joins TRBV28 to TRBJ1-4; D gene unclear. Germline-derived CDR1 and CDR2 are MDHEN and SYDVKM. CDR3 length: 15 residues. The CDR3 region is CASTPLRKALGKRFF. The CDR3, as DNA: TGTGCCAGCACCCCGCTCCGTAAAGCCCTGGGAAAACGGTTTTTT.

This chain links TRBV20-1 with TRBJ1-1; no clear D. Germline assignment: CDR1 DFQATT and CDR2 SNEGSKA (reference sequence). The CDR3 has 14 residues. V lost 5 bases and J lost 2, with 15 bases in between. DNA for the CDR3: TGCAGTGCTCGAAGATTTTCCTATAACACTGAAGCTTTCTTT. Translated, it gives CSARRFSYNTEAFF.

The chain joins TRBV4-2 to TRBJ2-1, with D perhaps TRBD2 (6 bases). Looked up from germline, CDR1 is LGHNA and CDR2 is YNFKEQ. The V end was cut by 2 bases, the J end by 1 base, with 15 bases between. The length of the CDR3 is 17 residues. CDR3: CASSQSIAAQSYNEQFF. The CDR3 DNA reads as TGTGCCAGCAGCCAATCGATAGCGGCCCAGTCCTACAATGAGCAGTTCTTC.

The rearrangement links TRBV14 to TRBJ2-4; D is tentatively TRBD1 or TRBD2 (5 bases each). The J call is doubtful: the DNA matches TRBJ2-7 better. CDR3 length: 13 amino acids. Germline CDR1 and CDR2: SGHDN and FVKESK. The CDR3 loop reads CASSQGGLHEQYF. Written as DNA, the CDR3 is TGTGCCAGCAGCCAAGGGGGGTTGCACGAGCAGTACTTC.

This clonotype was recorded at least ten times. The rearrangement links TRBV7-2 to TRBJ2-3; possibly TRBD2 for D (5 bases). The CDR3 is 15 residues long. CDR1 and CDR2 from the germline V gene are SGHTA and FQGNSA. The V end lost 5 bases, the J end lost 4 bases, and 16 bases lay between the germline ends. Here the CDR3 DNA reads TGTGCCAGCAGCAAGGTTGGGTCGAGGGCAGATACGCAGTATTTT. Amino acids: CASSKVGSRADTQYF.

The V and J genes are TRBV20-1 and TRBJ1-2; D is possibly TRBD1 (5 bases). The V end lost 7 bases, the J end lost 5 bases, and 17 bases lay between the germline ends. Germline loops: CDR1 DFQATT, CDR2 SNEGSKA (reference sequence). The CDR3 contains 13 residues. The CDR3 region has the DNA TGCAGTGTATTTCCGGGGGTTGGGTATGGCTACACCTTC. It specifies CSVFPGVGYGYTF.

This chain connects TRBV3-1 to TRBJ2-1; 8 positions agree with TRBD2. The CDR3 contains 17 residues. J gave up 6 bases and V 0 bases, and 10 bases lay outside the gene matches. The V gene's germline CDR1 is LGHDT and CDR2 YNNKEL (reference sequence). The CDR3 bases are TGTGCCAGCAGCCAAGAGATCCCCAACGGGGGGGGCAATGAGCAGTTCTTC. It encodes CASSQEIPNGGGNEQFF.

This clonotype was seen a few times. The genes are TRBV12-3 or TRBV12-4 and TRBJ2-7, with D perhaps given as TRBD1 or TRBD2 (6 bases each). This CDR3 is 15 amino acids long. Trimming took 3 bases from V and 10 from J, leaving 22 bases between them. The CDR3 is CASSLVGGGLFAQYF. DNA of the CDR3: TGTGCCAGCAGTTTGGTAGGAGGGGGGCTTTTCGCCCAGTACTTC.

The chain couples TRBV20-1 to TRBJ2-3, with 8 bases fitting TRBD2. Trimming took 1 base from V and 1 from J; bases not matched to a gene: 4. The length of the CDR3 is 15 residues. Germline CDR1 DFQATT, CDR2 SNEGSKA (reference sequence). CDR3 protein: CSARVAGTGTDTQYF. As DNA, the CDR3 is TGCAGTGCTAGAGTAGCGGGGACGGGCACAGATACGCAGTATTTT.

This clonotype was detected ten times or more. The rearrangement links TRBV15 to TRBJ2-7, with no clear D. Germline CDR1 LNHNV, CDR2 YYDKDF (reference sequence). The CDR3 spans 13 residues. The V end lost 0 bases, the J end lost 1 base, and 4 bases lay between the germline ends. The CDR3 DNA sequence: TGTGCCACCAGCAGAGATCGGTCCTACGAGCAGTACTTC. Its translation is CATSRDRSYEQYF.

This clonotype appeared a few times. The V gene is TRBV7-9, the J gene TRBJ1-2; perhaps TRBD1 as D (6 bases). Deletions cut 3 bases from V and 1 base from J, with 9 bases between. The CDR3 is made up of 14 amino acids. CDR1 SEHNR and CDR2 FQNEAQ come from the germline V gene (reference sequence). The chain's CDR3 is CASSFWTDNYGYTF. The CDR3 DNA is TGTGCCAGCAGCTTTTGGACAGATAACTATGGCTACACCTTC.

The V call is TRBV6-2 or TRBV6-3, the J call TRBJ2-3; D gene uncertain. Per the germline V gene, CDR1 is MNHEY and CDR2 is SVGEGT. The CDR3 is 12 residues long. The ends were cut back, 5 bases at V and 2 bases at J, with 5 bases in the middle. The CDR3 DNA is TGTGCCAGCAGTAAACACACAGATACGCAGTATTTT. The encoded protein is CASSKHTDTQYF.

This chain joins TRBV5-1 and TRBJ2-1, with D hard to call. CDR3 length: 16 residues. V lost 0 bases, J lost 0 bases, and 10 bases lay in between. Per germline, CDR1 SGHRS and CDR2 YFSETQ. CDR3 nucleotide sequence: TGCGCCAGCAGCTTGGACCCCGCCAGCTCCTACAATGAGCAGTTCTTC. Its protein product is CASSLDPASSYNEQFF.

This clonotype has ten or more counts. This chain connects TRBV29-1 to TRBJ2-4; no reliable D call. Germline V gives CDR1 SQVTM, CDR2 ANQGSEA. The CDR3 extends over 12 amino acids. Trimming cost V 6 bases and J 5 bases, with 11 bases left between them. CDR3 loop: CSVDTVENIQYF. The DNA of the CDR3 is TGCAGCGTAGACACGGTGGAAAACATTCAGTACTTC.

The chain recombines TRBV7-2 with TRBJ2-1; TRBD1 agrees at 8 bases. CDR3 length: 16 residues. V shed 1 base, J shed 9 bases, and the junction held 11 bases outside the gene matches. Germline CDR1 reads SGHTA; CDR2 reads FQGNSA. The CDR3 sequence: CASSLGGAGGRGEQFF. CDR3 coding DNA: TGTGCCAGCAGCTTAGGCGGGGCAGGGGGCAGGGGTGAGCAGTTCTTC.